Following are 15 T cell receptor beta chains from one sample sequenced in a study of cytomegalovirus exposure and HLA in healthy donors (dated by TCRdb to between 2016 and 2019). Library preparation was by the immunoSEQ multiplex PCR assay. The multiplex PCR relied on a mix of 60 forward primers for TCR Vbeta segments and 13 reverse primers for TCR Jbeta segments. Sourced from immuneACCESS, this table was stored by TCRdb with only in-frame sequences that have V and J called. A share of the clones is absent; for the studies checked, an unresolved V gene accounts for under half, and the remainder has no known explanation. The table for this sample lists 120,000 or so clones; 81% of them were counted only once. The ten most abundant clones make up 2% to 2.5% of the sample. The sequenced sample consisted of PBMCs. The receptors here all came from a middle-aged woman in good health and CMV-seronegative.

V and J are TRBV11-2 and TRBJ1-1, with unresolved D. Germline V gene lookup returns CDR1 SGHAT and CDR2 FQNNGV. Trimming pared 1 base from V and 3 bases from J, leaving 15 bases between. The CDR3 is 16 residues long. The CDR3 sequence is CASSLGYPRIDTEAFF. DNA of the CDR3: TGTGCCAGCAGCTTAGGTTACCCCAGGATCGACACTGAAGCTTTCTTT.

The chain uses TRBV18 and TRBJ1-1; D is uncertain. CDR1 and CDR2 from the germline V gene are KGHSH and LQKENI. Deletions cut 3 bases from V and 3 bases from J, with 14 bases between. This CDR3 has 15 residues. The CDR3 spells CASSPVPGSYTEAFF. The CDR3 DNA follows: TGTGCCAGCTCACCGGTCCCGGGGTCATACACTGAAGCTTTCTTT.

The chain joins TRBV15 to TRBJ1-2; TRBD1 aligns across 10 bases. Germline V lookup: CDR1 LNHNV, CDR2 YYDKDF (reference sequence). The junction had 7 bases not matched to a gene; V was cut back by 5 bases and J by 1 base. CDR3 length: 16 amino acids. CDR3 amino acids: CATSVMTGGLNYGYTF. For the CDR3, the DNA is TGTGCCACCAGCGTCATGACAGGGGGCCTTAACTATGGCTACACCTTC.

The chain combines TRBV7-6 with TRBJ2-7, with 11 nucleotides matching TRBD1. CDR1 and CDR2 (germline): SGHVS, FNYEAQ. This CDR3 is 16 amino acids long. V trimming: 5 bases; J trimming: 4 bases; junction bases outside the gene matches: 10. The CDR3 here is CASSLLAGTGGYEQYF. The CDR3 bases are TGTGCCAGCAGCCTCTTAGCCGGGACAGGGGGGTACGAGCAGTACTTC.

This chain links TRBV16 with TRBJ1-5; D is unclear. The length of the CDR3 is 15 residues. The V gene lost 1 base and the J gene lost 3 bases, with 10 bases spanning the gap. Germline V gene lookup returns CDR1 KGHSY and CDR2 FQNENV. DNA for the CDR3: TGTGCCAGCAGCCAATGGGGAGAGCCCAATCAGCCCCAGCATTTT. Protein sequence: CASSQWGEPNQPQHF. Full variable domain (rest looked up from reference TRBV16 and TRBJ1-5): GEEVAQTPKHLVRGEGQKAKLYCAPIKGHSYVFWYQQVLKNEFKFLISFQNENVFDETGMPKERFSAKCLPNSPCSLEIQATKLEDSAVYFCASSQWGEPNQPQHFGDGTRLSIL.

This clone was seen a few times. The rearrangement links TRBV6-1 to TRBJ2-7; D is possibly TRBD1 (7 bases). Germline V CDR1 and CDR2: MNHNS, SASEGT. Trimming took 3 bases from V and 4 from J, leaving 22 bases between them. This CDR3 is 17 amino acids long. The DNA of the CDR3 is TGTGCCAGCAGTGATCGGCCCCGTATGACAGGGAGGTACGAGCAGTACTTC. Amino acids: CASSDRPRMTGRYEQYF.

The chain employs TRBV9 and TRBJ2-2, with 8 bases identical to TRBD2. There are 17 residues in the CDR3. Germline V gene sequence: CDR1 SGDLS, CDR2 YYNGEE. V shed 0 bases and J 5 bases; nucleotides not matched to a gene: 9. The CDR3 nucleotides read TGTGCCAGCAGCGTAGGGGCTAGCGGGCCCCCGACCGGGGAGCTGTTTTTT. This codes for CASSVGASGPPTGELFF.

The V and J genes are TRBV19 and TRBJ1-2, with a possible D match to TRBD1 (6 bases). This CDR3 has 14 amino acids. Trimming took off 2 bases at V and 6 bases at J, with 13 bases between the two ends. Germline V CDR1 and CDR2: LNHDA, SQIVND (reference sequence). CDR3 bases: TGTGCCAGTAGTATAAACAGGGAGTGGGATGGCTACACCTTC. Translating gives CASSINREWDGYTF.

The DNA for the CDR3 is TGTGCCAGCATTGTAGGGGGCGCCCGGGGCTACACCTTC. It is translated as CASIVGGARGYTF. V usage is TRBV5-6 and J usage is TRBJ1-2; 7 bases fit TRBD1. Per germline, CDR1 SGHDT and CDR2 YYEEEE. With V trimmed by 6 bases and J by 8 bases, 10 bases remained unmatched. The CDR3 spans 13 residues.

The chain has TRBV6-1 and TRBJ2-7, with 8 bases lining up with TRBD2. With V trimmed by 0 bases and J by 0 bases, 10 bases remained unmatched. Germline CDR1 and CDR2: MNHNS and SASEGT. This CDR3 region has 18 residues. The CDR3 reads CASSEAHQAGVTSYEQYF. The CDR3 DNA sequence: TGTGCCAGCAGTGAAGCCCATCAAGCGGGGGTGACCTCCTACGAGCAGTACTTC.

The chain is built from TRBV2 and TRBJ1-1; TRBD1 matches at 7 bases. CDR3 size: 16 residues. Trimming removed 8 bases from V and 4 bases from J; junction bases left unmatched: 16. Germline V gene sequence: CDR1 SNHLY, CDR2 FYNNEI. The CDR3 spells CASPGGYRGGGTEAFF. Here the CDR3 DNA reads TGTGCCAGCCCTGGGGGATACAGGGGTGGGGGCACTGAAGCTTTCTTT.

The chain is built from TRBV7-2 and TRBJ2-5, with 11 bases identical to TRBD1. Germline loops: CDR1 SGHTA, CDR2 FQGNSA. CDR3 length equals 17 residues. V gave up 0 bases and J gave up 7 bases; unmatched junction bases: 10. The CDR3 spells CASSLALPGTGGLTQYF. The CDR3 DNA reads as TGTGCCAGCAGCTTAGCGCTCCCTGGGACAGGGGGACTGACCCAGTACTTC.

This clone came up a few times. The chain recombines TRBV6-5 with TRBJ1-2; a weak D match, TRBD1 (6 bases). Germline V CDR1 and CDR2: MNHEY, SVGAGI. The CDR3 loop spans 14 amino acids. V lost 4 bases and J 7 bases, leaving 16 bases between the germline ends. The DNA of the CDR3 is TGTGCCAGCAGTTCATCCACAGGGTCCTCTGGCTACACCTTC. Translated: CASSSSTGSSGYTF.

Points on this clone: At one end, the junction sequence differs from germline, possibly due to a read error. The J gene is TRBJ2-7, the V gene TRBV18, with D possibly matching TRBD1 (5 bases). Per the germline V gene, CDR1 is KGHSH and CDR2 is LQKENI. The CDR3 sequence is 14 residues long. Here the CDR3 DNA reads TGTGCCAGCCCACCACGACAGCTAGCCTACGAGCAGTACTTC. Protein: CASPPRQLAYEQYF.

The gene calls are TRBV7-6 and TRBJ2-3, with D perhaps TRBD2 (6 bases). Trimming cost V 1 base and J 5 bases, with 16 bases left between them. The CDR3 contains 16 residues. Per the germline V gene, CDR1 is SGHVS and CDR2 is FNYEAQ. This CDR3 is CASSLVWGGRVDTQYF. The CDR3 nucleotides read TGTGCCAGCAGCTTAGTTTGGGGAGGACGGGTAGATACGCAGTATTTT.